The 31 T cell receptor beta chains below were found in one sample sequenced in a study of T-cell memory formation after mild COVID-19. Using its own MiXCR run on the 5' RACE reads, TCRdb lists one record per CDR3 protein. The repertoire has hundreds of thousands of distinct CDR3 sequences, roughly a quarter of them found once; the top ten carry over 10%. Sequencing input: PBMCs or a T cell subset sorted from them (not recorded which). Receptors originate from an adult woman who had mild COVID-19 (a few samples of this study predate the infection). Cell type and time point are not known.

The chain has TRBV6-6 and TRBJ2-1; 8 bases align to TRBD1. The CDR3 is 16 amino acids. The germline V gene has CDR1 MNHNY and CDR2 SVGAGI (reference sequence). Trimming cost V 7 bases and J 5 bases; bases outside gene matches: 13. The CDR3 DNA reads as TGTGCCAGCACCACCCCCCCGGGACAGGCGAACAATGAGCAGTTCTTC. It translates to CASTTPPGQANNEQFF.

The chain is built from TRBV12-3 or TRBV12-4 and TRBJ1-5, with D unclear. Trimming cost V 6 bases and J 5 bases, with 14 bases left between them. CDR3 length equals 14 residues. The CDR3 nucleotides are TGTGCCAGCAGCTTGGACGATCAGTATCAGCCCCAGCATTTT. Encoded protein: CASSLDDQYQPQHF.

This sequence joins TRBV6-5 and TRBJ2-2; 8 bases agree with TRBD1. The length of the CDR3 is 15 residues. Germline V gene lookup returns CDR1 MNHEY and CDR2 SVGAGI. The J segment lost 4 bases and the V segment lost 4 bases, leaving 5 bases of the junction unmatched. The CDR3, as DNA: TGTGCCAGCAGTTCCCCCGACAGGGGCACCGGGGAGCTGTTTTTT. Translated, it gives CASSSPDRGTGELFF.

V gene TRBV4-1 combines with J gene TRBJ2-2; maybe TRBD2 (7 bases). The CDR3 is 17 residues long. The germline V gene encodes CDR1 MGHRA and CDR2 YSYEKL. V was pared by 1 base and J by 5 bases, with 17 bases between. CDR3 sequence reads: CASSQAPGRGKTGELFF. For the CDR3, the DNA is TGCGCCAGCAGCCAAGCCCCAGGGAGGGGGAAGACCGGGGAGCTGTTTTTT.

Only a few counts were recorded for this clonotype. The CDR3 bases are TGCGCCAGCAGCGTGGACAGGGGAAGTAGGACTGAAGCTTTCTTT. Translating it yields CASSVDRGSRTEAFF. V usage is TRBV5-1 and J usage is TRBJ1-1; 9 bases are shared with TRBD1. The CDR3 has 15 residues. The junction had 9 bases not matched to a gene; V was cut back by 4 bases and J by 5 bases. Germline CDR1 is SGHRS and CDR2 is YFSETQ.

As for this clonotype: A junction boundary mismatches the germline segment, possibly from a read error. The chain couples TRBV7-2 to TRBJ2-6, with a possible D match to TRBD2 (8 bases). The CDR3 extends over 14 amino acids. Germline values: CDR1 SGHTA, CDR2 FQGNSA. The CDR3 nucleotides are TGTGCCAGCAGCTTAGCTGCGGGACAGCGGGGGCTTTTTTTC. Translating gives CASSLAAGQRGLFF. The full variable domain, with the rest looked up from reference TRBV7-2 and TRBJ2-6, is GAGVSQSPSNKVTEKGKDVELRCDPISGHTALYWYRQSLGQGLEFLIYFQGNSAPDKSGLPSDRFSAERTGGSVSTLTIQRTQQEDSAVYLCASSLAAGQRGLFFGAGSRLTVL.

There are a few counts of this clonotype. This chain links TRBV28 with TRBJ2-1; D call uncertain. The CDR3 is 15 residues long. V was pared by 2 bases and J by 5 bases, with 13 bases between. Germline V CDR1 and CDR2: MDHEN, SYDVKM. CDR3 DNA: TGTGCCAGCAGTTTAGCCCCCTATTCTAACAATGAGCAGTTCTTC. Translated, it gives CASSLAPYSNNEQFF.

Here the CDR3 DNA reads TGCAGTGCTAGCGGGGGGCCGGTTGAAAAACTGTTTTTT. It codes for CSASGGPVEKLFF. The rearrangement joins TRBV20-1 to TRBJ1-4; weak D call: TRBD1 (6 bases). V was pared by 3 bases and J by 7 bases, with 12 bases between. The V gene's germline CDR1 is DFQATT and CDR2 SNEGSKA (reference sequence). The CDR3 covers 13 residues.

The CDR3 DNA follows: TGTGCCAGCAGCCCCCAAGCGGGGTGGGGAACCTACGAGCAGTACTTC. The encoded protein is CASSPQAGWGTYEQYF. The chain carries TRBV12-3 or TRBV12-4 and TRBJ2-7, with 7 nucleotides matching TRBD2. The CDR3 is made up of 16 amino acids. V shed 6 bases and J 2 bases; nucleotides not matched to a gene: 13.

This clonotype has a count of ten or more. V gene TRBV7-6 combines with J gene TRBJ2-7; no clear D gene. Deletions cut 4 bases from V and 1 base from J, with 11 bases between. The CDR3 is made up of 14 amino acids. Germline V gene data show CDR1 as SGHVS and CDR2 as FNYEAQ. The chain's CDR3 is CASSSAQHSYEQYF. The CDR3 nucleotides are TGTGCCAGCAGCTCCGCCCAGCATTCCTACGAGCAGTACTTC.

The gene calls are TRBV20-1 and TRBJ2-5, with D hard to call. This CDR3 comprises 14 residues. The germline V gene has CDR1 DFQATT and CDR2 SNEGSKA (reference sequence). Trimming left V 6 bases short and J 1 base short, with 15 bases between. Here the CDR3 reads CSAPPLGIQETQYF. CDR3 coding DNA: TGCAGTGCCCCCCCCTTGGGGATCCAAGAGACCCAGTACTTC.

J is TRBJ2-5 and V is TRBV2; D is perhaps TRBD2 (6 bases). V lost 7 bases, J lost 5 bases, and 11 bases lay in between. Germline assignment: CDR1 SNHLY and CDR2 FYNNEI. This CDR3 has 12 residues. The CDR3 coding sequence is TGTGCCAGCACACGGCTAGCGGAGACCCAGTACTTC. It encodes CASTRLAETQYF. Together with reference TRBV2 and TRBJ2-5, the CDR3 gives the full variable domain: EPEVTQTPSHQVTQMGQEVILRCVPISNHLYFYWYRQILGQKVEFLVSFYNNEISEKSEIFDDQFSVERPDGSNFTLKIRSTKLEDSAMYFCASTRLAETQYFGPGTRLLVL.

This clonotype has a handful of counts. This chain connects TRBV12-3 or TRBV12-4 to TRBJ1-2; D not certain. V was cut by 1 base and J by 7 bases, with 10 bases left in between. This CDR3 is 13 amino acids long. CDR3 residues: CASSLGQASGYTF. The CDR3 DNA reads TGTGCCAGCAGTTTAGGCCAGGCCTCTGGCTACACCTTC.

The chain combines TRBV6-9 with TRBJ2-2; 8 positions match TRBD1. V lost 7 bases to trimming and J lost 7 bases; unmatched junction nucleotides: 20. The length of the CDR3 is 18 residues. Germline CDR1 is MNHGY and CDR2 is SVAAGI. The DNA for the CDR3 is TGTGCCAGCAAAACGCGTGGTCCCGAGACAGGGGTTATCGGGGAGCTGTTTTTT. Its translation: CASKTRGPETGVIGELFF.

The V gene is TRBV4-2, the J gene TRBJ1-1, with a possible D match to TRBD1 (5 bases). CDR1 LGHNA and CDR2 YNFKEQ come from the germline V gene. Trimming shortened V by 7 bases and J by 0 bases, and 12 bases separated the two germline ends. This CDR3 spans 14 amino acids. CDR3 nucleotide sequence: TGTGCCAGCACCAAGGCGGGGCTGAACACTGAAGCTTTCTTT. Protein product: CASTKAGLNTEAFF.

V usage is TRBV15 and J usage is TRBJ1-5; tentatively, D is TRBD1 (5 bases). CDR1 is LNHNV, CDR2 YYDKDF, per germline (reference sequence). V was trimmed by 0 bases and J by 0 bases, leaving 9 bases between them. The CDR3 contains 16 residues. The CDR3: CATSREGLLSNQPQHF. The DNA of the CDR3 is TGTGCCACCAGCAGAGAGGGACTCCTTAGCAATCAGCCCCAGCATTTT.

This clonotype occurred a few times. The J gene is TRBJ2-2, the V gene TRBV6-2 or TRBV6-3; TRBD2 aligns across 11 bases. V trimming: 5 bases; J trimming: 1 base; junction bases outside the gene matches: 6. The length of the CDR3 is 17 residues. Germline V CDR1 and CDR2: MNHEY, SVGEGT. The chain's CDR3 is CASSRPGLAVNTGELFF. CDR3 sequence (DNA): TGTGCCAGCAGTCGGCCGGGACTAGCGGTGAACACCGGGGAGCTGTTTTTT.

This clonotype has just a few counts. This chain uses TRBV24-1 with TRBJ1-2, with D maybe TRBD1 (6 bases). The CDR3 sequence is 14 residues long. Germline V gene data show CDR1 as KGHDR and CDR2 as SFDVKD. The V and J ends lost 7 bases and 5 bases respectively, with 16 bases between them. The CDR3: CATSDQGQSYGYTF. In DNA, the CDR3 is TGTGCCACCAGCGACCAGGGACAATCATATGGCTACACCTTC.

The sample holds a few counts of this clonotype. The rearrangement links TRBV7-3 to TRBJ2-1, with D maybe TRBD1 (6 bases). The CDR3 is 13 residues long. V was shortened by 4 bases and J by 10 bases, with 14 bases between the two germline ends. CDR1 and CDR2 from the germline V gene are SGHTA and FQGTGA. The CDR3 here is CASSSPGVQEQFF. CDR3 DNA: TGTGCCAGCAGCTCTCCAGGGGTCCAAGAGCAGTTCTTC.

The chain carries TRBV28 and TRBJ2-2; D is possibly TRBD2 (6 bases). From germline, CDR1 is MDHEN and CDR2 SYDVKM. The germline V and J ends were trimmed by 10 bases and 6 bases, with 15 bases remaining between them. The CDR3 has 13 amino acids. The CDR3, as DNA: TGTGCCACCGGCGGGGAGAAGCCCGGGGAGCTGTTTTTT. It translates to CATGGEKPGELFF.

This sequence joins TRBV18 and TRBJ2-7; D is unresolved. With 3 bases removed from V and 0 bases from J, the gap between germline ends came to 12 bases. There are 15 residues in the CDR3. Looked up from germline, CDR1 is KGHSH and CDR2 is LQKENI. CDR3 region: CASSPARDNSYEQYF. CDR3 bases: TGTGCCAGCTCACCCGCCAGAGACAACTCCTACGAGCAGTACTTC.

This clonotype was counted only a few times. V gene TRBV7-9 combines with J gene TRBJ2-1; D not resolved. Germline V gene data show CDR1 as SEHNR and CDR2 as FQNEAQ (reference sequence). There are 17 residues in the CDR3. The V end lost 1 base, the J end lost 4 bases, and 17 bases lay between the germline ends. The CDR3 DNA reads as TGTGCCAGCAGCTTAGAGCAGCGACCTGGAGCATACAATGAGCAGTTCTTC. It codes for CASSLEQRPGAYNEQFF.

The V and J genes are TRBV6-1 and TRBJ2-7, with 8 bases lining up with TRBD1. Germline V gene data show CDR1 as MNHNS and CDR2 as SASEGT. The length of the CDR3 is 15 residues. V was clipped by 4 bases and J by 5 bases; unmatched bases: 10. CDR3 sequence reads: CASSVAGTGSHEQYF. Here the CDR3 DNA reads TGTGCCAGCAGTGTCGCCGGGACAGGATCCCACGAGCAGTACTTC.

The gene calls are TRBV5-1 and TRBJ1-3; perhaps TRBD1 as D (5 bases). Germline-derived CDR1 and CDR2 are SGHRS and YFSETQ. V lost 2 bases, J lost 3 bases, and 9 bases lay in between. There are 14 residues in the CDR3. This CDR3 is CASSFGDVGNTIYF. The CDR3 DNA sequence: TGCGCCAGCAGCTTTGGGGACGTTGGAAACACCATATATTTT.

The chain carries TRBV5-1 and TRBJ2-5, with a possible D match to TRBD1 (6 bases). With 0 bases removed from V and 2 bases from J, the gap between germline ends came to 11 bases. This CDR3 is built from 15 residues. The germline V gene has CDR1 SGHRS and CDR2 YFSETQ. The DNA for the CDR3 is TGCGCCAGCAGCTTGGAGGTGGGGGCTCAAGAGACCCAGTACTTC. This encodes CASSLEVGAQETQYF.

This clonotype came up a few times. CDR3 loop: CSALGAENTEAFF. The CDR3 nucleotides read TGCAGTGCCCTGGGGGCGGAGAACACTGAAGCTTTCTTT. The V and J genes are TRBV20-1 and TRBJ1-1, with TRBD1 as a possible D gene (6 bases). The germline V gene encodes CDR1 DFQATT and CDR2 SNEGSKA (reference sequence). This CDR3 has 13 amino acids. V dropped 6 bases and J dropped 1 base, with 12 bases sitting between them.

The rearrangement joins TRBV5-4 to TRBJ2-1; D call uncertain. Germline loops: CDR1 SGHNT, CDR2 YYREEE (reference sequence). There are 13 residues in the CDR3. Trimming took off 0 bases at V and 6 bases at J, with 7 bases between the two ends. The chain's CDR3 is CASSLVFTNEQFF. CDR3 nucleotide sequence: TGTGCCAGCAGCTTGGTTTTCACCAATGAGCAGTTCTTC.

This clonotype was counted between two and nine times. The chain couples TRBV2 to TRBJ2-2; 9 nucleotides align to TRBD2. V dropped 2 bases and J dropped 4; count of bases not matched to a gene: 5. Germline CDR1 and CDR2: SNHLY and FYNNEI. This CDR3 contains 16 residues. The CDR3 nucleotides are TGTGCCAGCAGTGAACAGCGGGGGGCGGGCACCGGGGAGCTGTTTTTT. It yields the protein CASSEQRGAGTGELFF.

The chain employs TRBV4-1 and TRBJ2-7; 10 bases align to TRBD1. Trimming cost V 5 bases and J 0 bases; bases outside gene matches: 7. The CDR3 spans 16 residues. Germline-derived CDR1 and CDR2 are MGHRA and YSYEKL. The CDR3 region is CASSKGGQGSSYEQYF. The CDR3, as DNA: TGCGCCAGCAGCAAAGGGGGACAGGGGAGCTCCTACGAGCAGTACTTC.

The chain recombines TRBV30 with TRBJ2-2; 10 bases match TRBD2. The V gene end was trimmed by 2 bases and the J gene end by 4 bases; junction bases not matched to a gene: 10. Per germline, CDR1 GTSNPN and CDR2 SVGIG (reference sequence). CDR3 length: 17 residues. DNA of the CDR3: TGTGCCTGGAGTTTAAAGACTAGCGGGCTTCTCACCGGGGAGCTGTTTTTT. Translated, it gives CAWSLKTSGLLTGELFF.

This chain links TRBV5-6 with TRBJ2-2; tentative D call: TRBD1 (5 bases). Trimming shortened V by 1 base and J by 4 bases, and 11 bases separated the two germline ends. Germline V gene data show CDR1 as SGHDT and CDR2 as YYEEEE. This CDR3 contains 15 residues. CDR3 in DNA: TGTGCCAGCAGCTTGCTGCAGGGAATCACCGGGGAGCTGTTTTTT. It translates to CASSLLQGITGELFF.